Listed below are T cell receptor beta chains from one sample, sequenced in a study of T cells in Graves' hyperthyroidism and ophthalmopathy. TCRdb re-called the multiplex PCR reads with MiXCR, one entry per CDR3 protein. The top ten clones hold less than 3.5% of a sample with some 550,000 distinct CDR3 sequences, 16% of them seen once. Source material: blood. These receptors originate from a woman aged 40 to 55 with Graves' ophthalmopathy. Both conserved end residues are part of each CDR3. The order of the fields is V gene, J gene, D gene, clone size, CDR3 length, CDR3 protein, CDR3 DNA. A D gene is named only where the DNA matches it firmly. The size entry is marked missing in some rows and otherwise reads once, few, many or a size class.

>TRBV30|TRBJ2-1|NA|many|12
CAWSGGYNEQFF
TGTGCCTGGAGTGGGGGCTACAATGAGCAGTTCTTC
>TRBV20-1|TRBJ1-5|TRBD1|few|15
CSATMGQGRNQPQHF
TGCAGTGCTACCATGGGACAGGGCCGCAATCAGCCCCAGCATTTT
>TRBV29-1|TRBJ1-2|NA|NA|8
CSVEPFTF
TGCAGCGTTGAACCCTTCACCTTC
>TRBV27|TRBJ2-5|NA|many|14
CASRPIRIQETQYF
TGTGCCAGCCGACCTATCAGAATCCAAGAGACCCAGTACTTC
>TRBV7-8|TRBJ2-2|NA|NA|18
CASRLLTGTTSRAGELFF
TGTGCCAGCCGCTTACTTACAGGGACGACCTCGAGGGCCGGGGAGCTGTTTTTT
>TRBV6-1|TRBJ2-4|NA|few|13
CASSRPRGNIQYF
TGTGCCAGCAGCAGACCCCGGGGAAACATTCAGTACTTC
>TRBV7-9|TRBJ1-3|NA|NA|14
CASWSGLSGNTIYF
TGTGCCAGCTGGAGCGGACTCTCTGGAAACACCATATATTTT
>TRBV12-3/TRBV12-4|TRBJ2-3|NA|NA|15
CASSFFGGHTDTQYF
TGTGCCAGCAGTTTCTTTGGGGGGCACACAGATACGCAGTATTTT
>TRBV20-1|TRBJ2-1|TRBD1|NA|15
CSASKGAGSSNEQFF
TGCAGTGCTTCCAAGGGGGCCGGCTCAAGCAATGAGCAGTTCTTC
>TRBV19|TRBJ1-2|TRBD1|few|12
CASEGDSGGYTF
TGTGCCTCCGAAGGGGACAGCGGCGGCTACACCTTC
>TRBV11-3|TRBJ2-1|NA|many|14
CASSLGGVKNEQFF
TGTGCCAGCAGCTTAGGGGGGGTCAAGAATGAGCAGTTCTTC
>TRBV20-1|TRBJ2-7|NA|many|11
CSARDDYEQYF
TGCAGTGCTAGAGATGACTACGAGCAGTACTTC
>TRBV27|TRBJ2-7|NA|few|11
CDQTESYEQYF
TGCGACCAAACAGAGTCCTACGAGCAGTACTTC
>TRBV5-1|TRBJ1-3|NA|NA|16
CASSEGPGLSGNTIYF
TGCGCCAGCAGCGAAGGTCCGGGCCTCTCTGGAAACACCATATATTTT
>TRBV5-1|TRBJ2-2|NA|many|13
CASSRAGSGELFF
TGCGCCAGCAGCCGTGCAGGGTCCGGGGAGCTGTTTTTT
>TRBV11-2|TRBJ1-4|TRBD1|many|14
CASSFGTGSEKLFF
TGTGCCAGCAGCTTCGGGACAGGGAGTGAAAAACTGTTTTTT
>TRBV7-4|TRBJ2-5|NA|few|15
CASSLEDRRKGTQYF
TGTGCCAGCAGCTTAGAAGACAGAAGAAAAGGGACCCAGTACTTC
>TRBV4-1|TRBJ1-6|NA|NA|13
CASSQEVTRTLHF
TGCGCCAGCAGCCAAGAAGTAACCCGGACCCTCCACTTT
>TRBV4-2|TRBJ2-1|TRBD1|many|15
CASSQPGQGWSEQFF
TGTGCCAGCAGCCAACCCGGACAGGGTTGGAGTGAGCAGTTCTTC
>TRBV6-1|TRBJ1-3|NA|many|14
CASTLDRTGNTIYF
TGTGCCAGCACCCTCGACAGGACTGGAAACACCATATATTTT
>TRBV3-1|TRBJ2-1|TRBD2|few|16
CASSQDRLAGFNEQFF
TGTGCCAGCAGCCAAGATCGGCTAGCGGGGTTTAATGAGCAGTTCTTC
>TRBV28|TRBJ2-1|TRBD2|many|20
CASSIPRLAGMVSTYNEQFF
TGTGCCAGCAGTATACCCAGACTAGCGGGAATGGTGTCCACCTACAATGAGCAGTTCTTC
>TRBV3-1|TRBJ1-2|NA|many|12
CASSHMRYGYTF
TGTGCCAGCAGCCATATGAGATATGGCTACACCTTC
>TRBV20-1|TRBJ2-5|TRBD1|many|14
CSAKLQGVGETQYF
TGCAGTGCTAAGCTACAGGGGGTTGGGGAGACCCAGTACTTC
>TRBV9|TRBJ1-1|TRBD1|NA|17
CASSVFWGTDICTEAFF
TGTGCCAGCAGCGTCTTTTGGGGGACAGACATCTGTACTGAAGCTTTCTTT
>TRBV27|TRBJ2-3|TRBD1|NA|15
CASSFDRGVTDTQYF
TGTGCCAGCAGTTTTGACAGGGGGGTAACAGATACGCAGTATTTT
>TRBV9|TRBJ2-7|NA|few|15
CASSVGDLGTYEQYF
TGTGCCAGCAGCGTAGGGGACCTGGGGACCTACGAGCAGTACTTC
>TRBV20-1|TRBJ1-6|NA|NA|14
CSAEAQVYNSPLHF
TGCAGTGCTGAGGCTCAGGTTTATAATTCACCCCTCCACTTT
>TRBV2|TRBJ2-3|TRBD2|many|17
CASSPRTSGSSVDTQYF
TGTGCCAGCAGTCCTCGGACTAGCGGGAGTTCCGTAGATACGCAGTATTTT
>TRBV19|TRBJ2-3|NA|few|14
CASSIGAGADTQYF
TGTGCCAGTAGTATAGGGGCAGGCGCAGATACGCAGTATTTT
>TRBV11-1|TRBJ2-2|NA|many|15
CASSFNGGSTGELFF
TGTGCCAGCAGCTTCAACGGGGGTAGCACCGGGGAGCTGTTTTTT
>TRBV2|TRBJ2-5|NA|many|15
CASSEFGGGPETQYF
TGTGCCAGCAGTGAGTTCGGAGGGGGCCCAGAGACCCAGTACTTC
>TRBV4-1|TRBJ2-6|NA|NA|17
CASSQGGPLWWANVLTF
TGCGCCAGCAGCCAAGGAGGTCCTCTCTGGTGGGCCAACGTCCTGACTTTC
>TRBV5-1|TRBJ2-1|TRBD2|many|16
CASSLQTSASYNEQFF
TGCGCCAGCAGCCTCCAGACTAGCGCATCCTACAATGAGCAGTTCTTC
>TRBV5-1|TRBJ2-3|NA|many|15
CASALGSLVTDTQYF
TGCGCCAGCGCCCTCGGGTCGCTAGTCACAGATACGCAGTATTTT
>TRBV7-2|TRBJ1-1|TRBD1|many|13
CASSLQAGGEAFF
TGTGCCAGCAGCTTACAGGCAGGGGGTGAAGCTTTCTTT
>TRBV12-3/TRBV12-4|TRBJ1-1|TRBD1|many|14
CASRSDRGRTEAFF
TGTGCCAGCAGGTCTGACAGGGGCCGGACTGAAGCTTTCTTT
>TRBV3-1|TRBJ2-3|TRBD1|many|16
CASSVGQGPYTDTQYF
TGTGCCAGCAGCGTAGGACAGGGCCCATACACAGATACGCAGTATTTT
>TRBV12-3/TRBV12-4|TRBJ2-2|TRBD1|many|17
CASSAPGQGIGTGELFF
TGTGCCAGCAGTGCACCGGGACAGGGAATAGGTACCGGGGAGCTGTTTTTT
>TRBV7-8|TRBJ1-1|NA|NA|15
CASSLPRGMSTEAFF
TGTGCCAGCAGCTTACCCAGGGGCATGAGCACTGAAGCTTTCTTT
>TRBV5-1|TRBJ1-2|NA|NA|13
CASSTPGLLGYTF
TGCGCCAGCAGCACCCCGGGGCTACTTGGCTACACCTTC
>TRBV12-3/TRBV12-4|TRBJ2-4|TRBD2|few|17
CASSQTSGIGGKNIQYF
TGTGCCAGCAGCCAGACTAGCGGGATTGGGGGCAAAAACATTCAGTACTTC